The 9 T cell receptor beta chains in this list originate from one sample, sequenced in a study of PD-1 blockade in classical Hodgkin lymphoma. TCRdb's copy holds only in-frame clones and misses some; the assay was immunoSEQ multiplex PCR. The sample shows some 30,000 clones, about 76% of them seen only once. Each of the patients experienced relapse following autologous stem cell transplantation, and their brentuximab vedotin exposure differed. This sample comprised peripheral blood mononuclear cells (PBMCs), obtained before the second cycle of nivolumab. These receptor sequences come from a human donor with classical Hodgkin lymphoma.

This clone was detected only a few times. The chain couples TRBV6-6 to TRBJ2-7; a weak D match, TRBD1 (6 bases). Germline V gene sequence: CDR1 MNHNY, CDR2 SVGAGI (reference sequence). This CDR3 region has 14 residues. V lost 2 bases, J lost 2 bases, and 10 bases lay in between. The CDR3 protein is CASSYAGETYEQYF. The CDR3 nucleotides read TGTGCCAGCAGTTACGCAGGGGAAACCTACGAGCAGTACTTC.

The genes are TRBV29-1 and TRBJ1-6, with a weak D call TRBD1 (6 bases). This CDR3 has 13 residues. Trimming removed 7 bases at V and 9 bases at J, with 16 bases between. The germline CDR1 and CDR2 sequences are SQVTM and ANQGSEA. The CDR3 region is CSAAQGATSPLHF. As DNA, the CDR3 is TGCAGCGCCGCACAGGGAGCGACTTCACCCCTCCACTTT. The whole variable domain, remainder taken from reference TRBV29-1 and TRBJ1-6, is SAVISQKPSRDICQRGTSLTIQCQVDSQVTMMFWYRQQPGQSLTLIATANQGSEATYESGFVIDKFPISRPNLTFSTLTVSNMSPEDSSIYLCSAAQGATSPLHFGNGTRLTVT.

The chain employs TRBV30 and TRBJ1-2; D perhaps matches TRBD1 (5 bases). The CDR3 has 16 residues. CDR1 is GTSNPN and CDR2 is SVGIG in the germline V gene (reference sequence). The V end lost 3 bases, the J end lost 5 bases, and 22 bases lay between the germline ends. The CDR3 DNA sequence: TGTGCCTGGAGCAGGGTAGGCACGGGAATCTTATATGGCTACACCTTC. Translation: CAWSRVGTGILYGYTF.

This clone was counted only a few times. The genes are TRBV9 and TRBJ1-5; D might be TRBD1 (6 bases). The CDR3 is 14 amino acids. Trimming pared 3 bases from V and 6 bases from J, leaving 13 bases between. Germline V gene lookup returns CDR1 SGDLS and CDR2 YYNGEE. The CDR3 here is CASSEGGAGQPQHF. Written as DNA, the CDR3 is TGTGCCAGCAGCGAGGGGGGGGCTGGTCAGCCCCAGCATTTT.

The chain employs TRBV30 and TRBJ1-3, with D perhaps TRBD1 (5 bases). CDR1 and CDR2 from the germline V gene are GTSNPN and SVGIG (reference sequence). This CDR3 region has 12 residues. V gave up 6 bases and J gave up 2 bases, with 8 bases separating them. CDR3 in amino acids: CACLGAGNTIYF. CDR3 DNA sequence: TGTGCCTGCTTGGGGGCTGGAAACACCATATATTTT. Together with reference TRBV30 and TRBJ1-3, the CDR3 gives the full variable domain: SQTIHQWPATLVQPVGSPLSLECTVEGTSNPNLYWYRQAAGRGLQLLFYSVGIGQISSEVPQNLSASRPQDRQFILSSKKLLLSDSGFYLCACLGAGNTIYFGEGSWLTVV.

The chain couples TRBV10-3 to TRBJ2-7; no clear D gene. Trimming pared 8 bases from V and 3 bases from J, leaving 11 bases between. The germline V gene encodes CDR1 ENHRY and CDR2 SYGVKD. CDR3 length: 12 residues. CDR3 in DNA: TGTGCCATCTCTATTGACGGCTACGAGCAGTACTTC. Translated: CAISIDGYEQYF.

This clone was picked up one time. This chain links TRBV19 with TRBJ2-1; 8 bases fit TRBD2. This CDR3 has 16 amino acids. Trimming removed 3 bases from V and 3 bases from J; junction bases left unmatched: 7. Per the germline V gene, CDR1 is LNHDA and CDR2 is SQIVND (reference sequence). CDR3 amino acids: CASSIRAGALYNEQFF. CDR3 nucleotides: TGTGCCAGTAGTATCCGAGCGGGGGCCCTCTACAATGAGCAGTTCTTC.

The chain employs TRBV27 and TRBJ1-5; D gene ambiguous. The CDR3 runs 14 residues. V lost 8 bases to trimming and J lost 4 bases, with 15 bases between them. Germline V CDR1 and CDR2: MNHEY, SMNVEV (reference sequence). This CDR3 reads CASGSHGRNQPQHF. The CDR3 nucleotides read TGTGCCAGCGGGAGTCACGGTCGTAATCAGCCCCAGCATTTT.

The J gene is TRBJ2-7, the V gene TRBV5-1, with D uncertain. The CDR3 covers 14 residues. Germline V CDR1 and CDR2: SGHRS, YFSETQ. With 4 bases removed from V and 3 bases from J, the gap between germline ends came to 14 bases. Written as DNA, the CDR3 is TGCGCCAGCAGCCTGGACGGAGTCGACTACGAGCAGTACTTC. Translating it yields CASSLDGVDYEQYF.